The 22 T cell receptor beta chains in this list originate from one sample, sequenced in a study of blood T cell repertoires in COVID-19. Libraries were prepared by immunoSEQ multiplex PCR; TCRdb keeps only in-frame clonotypes and omits some of them. The top ten clones hold 2.5% to 3.5% of a sample with some 240,000 clones, about 87% of them seen once. Sequenced input: PBMCs or T cells enriched from blood (not recorded which). These receptors were obtained from a woman between 40 and 50 years old who had been exposed to COVID-19.

The sample holds one count of this clone. This chain joins TRBV19 and TRBJ2-3; 9 bases match TRBD2. The CDR3 has 15 amino acids. Trimming removed 5 bases from V and 4 bases from J; junction bases left unmatched: 7. Germline CDR1 LNHDA, CDR2 SQIVND (reference sequence). The CDR3 region has the DNA TGTGCCAGTAGTGCGGGCGGGGGGGCCGCAGATACGCAGTATTTT. Translation: CASSAGGGAADTQYF. Based on the CDR3 plus reference TRBV19 and TRBJ2-3, the full variable domain is DGGITQSPKYLFRKEGQNVTLSCEQNLNHDAMYWYRQDPGQGLRLIYYSQIVNDFQKGDIAEGYSVSREKKESFPLTVTSAQKNPTAFYLCASSAGGGAADTQYFGPGTRLTVL.

In the case of this clone: Mismatch with germline at one junction end may stem from a read error. The V call is TRBV5-1, the J call TRBJ1-4; 7 nucleotides agree with TRBD1. The length of the CDR3 is 14 residues. Germline V gene lookup returns CDR1 SGHRS and CDR2 YFSETQ. CDR3 coding DNA: TGTGCCAGCAGCTTGTTCAGGGGGGAGGAAAAACTGTTTTTT. This codes for CASSLFRGEEKLFF. Supplemented by reference TRBV5-1 and TRBJ1-4, the full variable domain reads KAGVTQTPRYLIKTRGQQVTLSCSPISGHRSVSWYQQTPGQGLQFLFEYFSETQRNKGNFPGRFSGRQFSNSRSEMNVSTLELGDSALYLCASSLFRGEEKLFFGSGTQLSVL.

The chain has TRBV19 and TRBJ2-5, with D perhaps TRBD1 (6 bases). Germline V gene sequence: CDR1 LNHDA, CDR2 SQIVND (reference sequence). Trimming cost V 1 base and J 6 bases, with 18 bases left between them. The CDR3 spans 16 residues. The CDR3: CASSIGLQGTRQTQYF. For the CDR3, the DNA is TGTGCCAGTAGTATAGGGCTCCAGGGGACGCGTCAGACCCAGTACTTC.

The chain couples TRBV5-1 to TRBJ2-2, with 14 bases fitting TRBD2. Germline V gene sequence: CDR1 SGHRS, CDR2 YFSETQ. The length of the CDR3 is 19 residues. With 1 base clipped from V and 0 bases from J, the junction kept 5 bases outside the gene matches. CDR3 region: CASSLLGTSGGSNTGELFF. DNA for the CDR3: TGCGCCAGCAGCTTGCTCGGGACTAGCGGGGGATCGAACACCGGGGAGCTGTTTTTT.

The chain carries TRBV6-5 and TRBJ1-5; D call uncertain. The V gene's germline CDR1 is MNHEY and CDR2 SVGAGI. The V gene lost 8 bases and the J gene lost 4 bases, with 9 bases spanning the gap. The CDR3 length is 12 residues. The CDR3 spells CASRRANQPQHF. Written as DNA, the CDR3 is TGTGCCAGCCGGAGGGCGAATCAGCCCCAGCATTTT.

This chain connects TRBV19 to TRBJ1-3, with TRBD1 as a possible D gene (6 bases). V was pared by 7 bases and J by 0 bases, with 13 bases between. The length of the CDR3 is 15 residues. CDR1 and CDR2 from the germline V gene are LNHDA and SQIVND (reference sequence). CDR3 sequence (DNA): TGTGCCAGTACCGGGACATCCACCTCTGGAAACACCATATATTTT. It encodes CASTGTSTSGNTIYF.

The chain employs TRBV6-4 and TRBJ2-3; D is unresolved. Trimming shortened V by 5 bases and J by 0 bases, and 9 bases separated the two germline ends. The CDR3 spans 14 residues. Per germline, CDR1 MRHNA and CDR2 SNTAGT. The CDR3 DNA follows: TGTGCCAGCAGTTTAACAGAGAGCACAGATACGCAGTATTTT. Protein sequence: CASSLTESTDTQYF.

V is TRBV4-3 and J is TRBJ1-1, with TRBD1 identical over 11 bases. CDR1 LGHNA and CDR2 YSLEER come from the germline V gene. The trim removed 5 bases at V and 5 bases at J, leaving 7 bases unmatched. The CDR3 is 15 amino acids. For the CDR3, the DNA is TGCGCCAGCAGCTTTTGGACAGGGGGCAGGACTGAAGCTTTCTTT. This encodes CASSFWTGGRTEAFF.

The chain joins TRBV4-1 to TRBJ1-1; D unresolved. Germline CDR1 and CDR2: MGHRA and YSYEKL. Trimming pared 4 bases from V and 0 bases from J, leaving 9 bases between. The CDR3 is 14 amino acids. The CDR3 loop reads CASSPSFLNTEAFF. The CDR3 nucleotides read TGCGCCAGCAGCCCCTCGTTTCTGAACACTGAAGCTTTCTTT.

The chain carries TRBV10-1 and TRBJ1-2; the D is unclear. V dropped 5 bases and J dropped 4 bases, with 14 bases sitting between them. This CDR3 is 14 amino acids long. Germline lookup yields CDR1 WNHNN and CDR2 SYGVQD (reference sequence). The CDR3 is CASSPSGGFYGYTF. The DNA for the CDR3 is TGCGCCAGCAGTCCGTCGGGCGGGTTCTATGGCTACACCTTC.

The J gene is TRBJ2-7, the V gene TRBV28, with 12 bases aligning to TRBD1. Germline V gene sequence: CDR1 MDHEN, CDR2 SYDVKM. The V gene end was trimmed by 6 bases and the J gene end by 6 bases; junction bases not matched to a gene: 12. The CDR3 length is 16 residues. The chain's CDR3 is CASRRAPGQGAGEQYF. The CDR3, as DNA: TGTGCCAGCAGACGCGCTCCGGGACAGGGGGCAGGCGAGCAGTACTTC.

The chain uses TRBV25-1 and TRBJ2-5; D uncertain. Germline V CDR1 and CDR2: MGHDK, SYGVNS. This CDR3 comprises 13 residues. Between the trimmed V and J ends, which lost 2 bases and 6 bases, there was a span of 10 bases. The CDR3 sequence: CASSEEAMKTQYF. Here the CDR3 DNA reads TGTGCCAGCAGTGAAGAGGCGATGAAGACCCAGTACTTC.

The chain combines TRBV4-3 with TRBJ1-3; D may be TRBD1 (5 bases). Germline CDR1 LGHNA, CDR2 YSLEER. The length of the CDR3 is 14 residues. Between the trimmed V and J ends, which lost 0 bases and 7 bases, there was a span of 10 bases. DNA of the CDR3: TGCGCCAGCAGCCAAGAGGCAGGGATGAACACCATATATTTT. Encoded protein: CASSQEAGMNTIYF.

The chain couples TRBV11-3 to TRBJ2-1; 9 nucleotides match TRBD2. J lost 6 bases, V lost 2 bases, and 5 bases had no gene match. CDR3 length: 15 residues. Germline values: CDR1 SGHNT, CDR2 YENEEA. The CDR3 DNA is TGTGCCAGCAGCTTAATAGCGGGAGCCAGCAATGAGCAGTTCTTC. This sequence encodes CASSLIAGASNEQFF. Variable domain in full (rest from reference TRBV11-3 and TRBJ2-1): EAGVVQSPRYKIIEKKQPVAFWCNPISGHNTLYWYLQNLGQGPELLIRYENEEAVDDSQLPKDRFSAERLKGVDSTLKIQPAELGDSAVYLCASSLIAGASNEQFFGPGTRLTVL.

The chain carries TRBV7-8 and TRBJ2-6; D is ambiguous. Trimming took 5 bases from V and 4 from J, leaving 9 bases between them. CDR1 SGHVS and CDR2 FQNEAQ come from the germline V gene. The CDR3 sequence is 14 residues long. The CDR3 bases are TGTGCCAGCAGCGTCTTCTCGGGGGCCAACGTCCTGACTTTC. It codes for CASSVFSGANVLTF.

V is TRBV11-2 and J is TRBJ1-1, with 12 bases identical to TRBD1. Germline V gives CDR1 SGHAT, CDR2 FQNNGV. J was trimmed by 4 bases and V by 3 bases; bases with no gene match: 15. This CDR3 has 19 residues. CDR3 residues: CASSFGSGTGGAWGTEAFF. The CDR3 DNA reads TGTGCCAGCAGCTTCGGGAGCGGGACAGGGGGCGCCTGGGGCACTGAAGCTTTCTTT. The full variable domain, with the rest looked up from reference TRBV11-2 and TRBJ1-1, is EAGVAQSPRYKIIEKRQSVAFWCNPISGHATLYWYQQILGQGPKLLIQFQNNGVVDDSQLPKDRFSAERLKGVDSTLKIQPAKLEDSAVYLCASSFGSGTGGAWGTEAFFGQGTRLTVV.

The rearrangement joins TRBV21-1 to TRBJ2-1; the table's D call, TRBD2, was not checked against the DNA. TRBV21-1 is shown as a pseudogene. The CDR3 covers 13 residues. The CDR3 here is CASSKGRANEQFF. CDR3 DNA: TGTGCCAGCAGCAAAGGGCGGGCCAATGAGCAGTTCTTC.

The rearrangement links TRBV14 to TRBJ1-2; 8 bases line up with TRBD1. Looked up from germline, CDR1 is SGHDN and CDR2 is FVKESK. This CDR3 is 18 amino acids long. Germline trimming cut 1 base from V and 8 bases from J; bases unmatched to any gene: 18. Written as DNA, the CDR3 is TGTGCCAGCAGCCAAGGATTACACGGGGCAGGGGGCTTCGAAGGCTACACCTTC. Translated: CASSQGLHGAGGFEGYTF.

The chain joins TRBV5-1 to TRBJ2-3; the D is unclear. Trimming cost V 4 bases and J 1 base, with 10 bases left between them. The CDR3 runs 14 residues. Looked up from germline, CDR1 is SGHRS and CDR2 is YFSETQ. CDR3 loop: CASSDPTGTDTQYF. For the CDR3, the DNA is TGCGCCAGCAGCGATCCGACTGGCACAGATACGCAGTATTTT.

The chain has TRBV25-1 and TRBJ1-5; TRBD1 agrees at 10 bases. This CDR3 has 16 amino acids. V gave up 4 bases and J gave up 0 bases; unmatched junction bases: 3. Germline-derived CDR1 and CDR2 are MGHDK and SYGVNS. The CDR3: CASSGGTGDSNQPQHF. The DNA of the CDR3 is TGTGCCAGCAGTGGCGGGACAGGGGATAGCAATCAGCCCCAGCATTTT. Drawing the rest from reference TRBV25-1 and TRBJ1-5, the complete variable domain is EADIYQTPRYLVIGTGKKITLECSQTMGHDKMYWYQQDPGMELHLIHYSYGVNSTEKGDLSSESTVSRIRTEHFPLTLESARPSHTSQYLCASSGGTGDSNQPQHFGDGTRLSIL.

The J gene is TRBJ1-3, the V gene TRBV6-2 or TRBV6-3; tentatively, D is TRBD1 (5 bases). The V end was cut by 6 bases, the J end by 0 bases, with 12 bases between. Germline CDR1 is MNHEY and CDR2 is SVGEGT. This CDR3 has 15 amino acids. The CDR3 bases are TGTGCCAGCAGCCGACAGAGAAGCTCTGGAAACACCATATATTTT. As protein: CASSRQRSSGNTIYF.

This sequence joins TRBV30 and TRBJ1-4; D is undetermined. Trimming cost V 7 bases and J 3 bases, with 15 bases left between them. The CDR3 has 14 amino acids. The V gene's germline CDR1 is GTSNPN and CDR2 SVGIG (reference sequence). The CDR3 protein is CASTSLEANEKLFF. The CDR3 DNA reads TGTGCCTCCACCTCTCTCGAGGCTAATGAAAAACTGTTTTTT.